Listed below are T cell receptor beta chains from one sample, sequenced in a study of blood T cell repertoires in COVID-19. TCRdb keeps only in-frame clones here, not all; method: immunoSEQ multiplex PCR. The table shows about 69,000 clones, with roughly 89% occurring only once. Source material: peripheral blood. The receptors come from a man over 45 with acute or convalescent COVID-19. Each CDR3 is given with its conserved first and last residue. D genes are given only for firm matches. A row's size may be missing; if present it is once, few, many or a size class.

v_gene	abundance	j_gene	len	d_gene	CDR3nt	CDR3aa
TRBV7-9	-	TRBJ1-2	14	-	TGTGCCAGCAGTTTCGAGAGCAGGGGTAGTGGCTACACCTTC	CASSFESRGSGYTF
TRBV5-5	-	TRBJ2-7	15	TRBD1	TGTGCCAGCAGCCTGGGACAGGCTGTTACCTACGAGCAGTACTTC	CASSLGQAVTYEQYF
TRBV19	once	TRBJ1-1	12	-	TGTGCCAGTTCACCCGGAGTGCGAGAAGCTTTCTTT	CASSPGVREAFF
TRBV5-1	-	TRBJ2-7	14	-	TGCGCCAGCAGCTTGGTTTTACAGGGCTACGAGCAGTACTTC	CASSLVLQGYEQYF
TRBV6-2/TRBV6-3	-	TRBJ1-2	13	TRBD1	TGTGCCAGCAACCCGACAGGGAACTATGGCTACACCTTC	CASNPTGNYGYTF
TRBV19	-	TRBJ1-5	14	TRBD1	TGTGCCAGTAGTATAAAGGGGGCCGGACAGCCCCAGCATTTT	CASSIKGAGQPQHF
TRBV12-5	once	TRBJ1-2	20	TRBD1	TGTGCTAGTGGTTTGGTACCTACGGTGACAGGGACGGATCGGGTACATGGCTACACCTTC	CASGLVPTVTGTDRVHGYTF
TRBV6-1	-	TRBJ2-3	14	TRBD2	TGTGCCAGCAGTGAAACGCAAGCGGGAGGTACGCAGTATTTT	CASSETQAGGTQYF
TRBV5-1	-	TRBJ1-4	15	-	TGCGCCAGCAGCTTGGCCGGGGGAACTAATGAAAAACTGTTTTTT	CASSLAGGTNEKLFF
TRBV19	-	TRBJ2-7	13	TRBD1	TGTGCCAGTAGTACCCAAACAGGGGGCGAGCAGTACTTC	CASSTQTGGEQYF
TRBV5-1	-	TRBJ2-3	14	TRBD2	TGCGCCAGCAAGCGGGAGGGCCGCCCAGATACGCAGTATTTT	CASKREGRPDTQYF
TRBV18	once	TRBJ2-6	14	-	TGTGCCAGCTCACCCCGCTCTGGGGCCAACGTCCTGACTTTC	CASSPRSGANVLTF
TRBV2	-	TRBJ1-4	13	TRBD1	TGTGCCAGCCGGGACAGCCAGAATGAAAAACTGTTTTTT	CASRDSQNEKLFF
TRBV11-2	-	TRBJ2-3	12	-	TGTGCCAGCAGCTTACCGGCAGATACGCAGTATTTT	CASSLPADTQYF
TRBV19	-	TRBJ2-1	14	-	TGTGCCAGTATAAGGGGTCCCGGATACAATGAGCAGTTCTTC	CASIRGPGYNEQFF
TRBV20-1	once	TRBJ2-2	14	-	TGCAGTGCTAGTCGGTTCGGGGTTACCGGGGAGCTGTTTTTT	CSASRFGVTGELFF
TRBV5-1	-	TRBJ2-6	16	TRBD1	TGCGCCAGCAGCATGGGGAAAGGACAGGGCAAAAACGTCCTGACTTTC	CASSMGKGQGKNVLTF
TRBV9	-	TRBJ2-1	12	-	TGTGCCAGCAGCGTAGCTAGTCATGAGCAGTTCTTC	CASSVASHEQFF
TRBV7-9	-	TRBJ2-7	16	-	TGTGCCAGCAGCTACGGAACAGGGCTGCCCTCCTACGAGCAGTACTTC	CASSYGTGLPSYEQYF
TRBV5-6	-	TRBJ1-3	18	-	TGTGCCAGCAGCTTGTTGGCAGGTTCCTCATTCTCTGGAAACACCATATATTTT	CASSLLAGSSFSGNTIYF
TRBV10-3	-	TRBJ1-2	14	-	TGTGCAATCTCCGGGACACCTCTGTACTATGGCTACACCTTC	CAISGTPLYYGYTF
TRBV19	few	TRBJ2-7	15	-	TGTGCCAGTAGACCGACGGACAGCCCCCTGTACGAGCAGTACTTC	CASRPTDSPLYEQYF
TRBV4-1	once	TRBJ1-1	15	TRBD1	TGCGCCAGCAGCCTTCAAACAGGGGGGGTCACTGAAGCTTTCTTT	CASSLQTGGVTEAFF
TRBV11-2	-	TRBJ2-1	16	TRBD2	TGTGCCAGCAGCCATCTAGCGGGAGGGCTCAGGGATGAGCAGTTCTTC	CASSHLAGGLRDEQFF
TRBV12-3/TRBV12-4	-	TRBJ1-5	11	-	TGTGCCAGCACCCTTCGCGGGCCCCAGCATTTT	CASTLRGPQHF
TRBV6-5	-	TRBJ1-5	15	TRBD1	TGTGCCAGCAGTCGGGACAGGGGAGGCAATCAGCCCCAGCATTTT	CASSRDRGGNQPQHF
TRBV4-1	-	TRBJ1-2	11	-	TGCGCCAGCAGCCTTGGCCATGGCTACACCTTC	CASSLGHGYTF
TRBV7-2	once	TRBJ2-3	15	-	TGTGCCAGCGGTCCGGGACTCCAAGGAGGAGATACGCAGTATTTT	CASGPGLQGGDTQYF
TRBV20-1	-	TRBJ1-6	11	TRBD1	TGCAGTGCTGGGACAGGGGGTCCCCTCCACTTT	CSAGTGGPLHF
TRBV19	-	TRBJ1-2	17	TRBD1	TGTGCCAGTAGTATAGTTGGGACAGGATCGTCTTCGGGTGGCTACACCTTC	CASSIVGTGSSSGGYTF
TRBV24-1	-	TRBJ2-4	15	TRBD1	TGTGCCACCAGTGACCCGGACAGGGCCGGGAACATTCAGTACTTC	CATSDPDRAGNIQYF
TRBV6-5	-	TRBJ2-2	13	TRBD2	TGTGCCAGCAGCCGGCGGGAGGCCGGGGAGCTGTTTTTT	CASSRREAGELFF
TRBV6-5	-	TRBJ2-2	14	-	TGTGCCAGCTACCGGACAGCGAACACCGGGGAGCTGTTTTTT	CASYRTANTGELFF
TRBV6-6	-	TRBJ1-2	15	-	TGTGCCAGCAGTAATTTTCTCGGGGGTAACTATGGCTACACCTTC	CASSNFLGGNYGYTF
TRBV18	-	TRBJ1-5	13	TRBD1	TGTGCCAGCTCATCACAGGGGGATCAGCCCCAGCATTTT	CASSSQGDQPQHF
TRBV12-5	-	TRBJ1-6	14	TRBD1	TGTGCTAGTGGTTTGGGACAGGGTAATTCACCCCTCCACTTT	CASGLGQGNSPLHF
TRBV11-3	-	TRBJ2-7	16	-	TGTGCCAGCAGCTCCCTCCTAACTCCGGGAGCCAAGCTGCAGTACTTC	CASSSLLTPGAKLQYF
TRBV14	-	TRBJ1-3	15	TRBD1	TGTGCCAGCAGCCACACAGGGGGATCAGGAAACACCATATATTTT	CASSHTGGSGNTIYF
TRBV9	-	TRBJ1-3	16	TRBD1	TGTGCCAGCAGCCTAGGGACAGGGCAGGGTGGAAACACCATATATTTT	CASSLGTGQGGNTIYF
TRBV4-3	-	TRBJ1-5	15	-	TGCGCCAGCAGCCAAGGATTAGTTAGCAATCAGCCCCAGCATTTT	CASSQGLVSNQPQHF
TRBV7-9	-	TRBJ1-1	14	-	TGTGCCAGCGGGCCCGTTGGGCAGAACACTGAAGCTTTCTTT	CASGPVGQNTEAFF
TRBV28	-	TRBJ2-1	15	-	TGTGCCAGCAGTTTAGGGGGCGAGGTCTACAATGAGCAGTTCTTC	CASSLGGEVYNEQFF
TRBV19	-	TRBJ1-6	16	-	TGTGCCAGTAGTGCGGTCAGGCAACTAGCGGATTCACCCCTCCACTTT	CASSAVRQLADSPLHF
TRBV7-7	-	TRBJ2-1	16	TRBD2	TGTGCCAGCAGCCCGGGGACTAGCGGGACCCTCAATGAGCAGTTCTTC	CASSPGTSGTLNEQFF
TRBV7-8	-	TRBJ2-2	15	TRBD1	TGTGCCAGCAGCATACGGGACAGGGGGAGCGGGGAGCTGTTTTTT	CASSIRDRGSGELFF
TRBV5-4	once	TRBJ2-5	16	-	TGTGCCAGCAGCTTGATGTCCATTGGCCACCAAGAGACCCAGTACTTC	CASSLMSIGHQETQYF
TRBV18	few	TRBJ2-7	15	-	TGTGCCAGCTCACCACAAATCAGGGGGGCCTACGAGCAGTACTTC	CASSPQIRGAYEQYF
TRBV11-2	once	TRBJ2-7	14	TRBD1	TGTGCCAGCAGCTTAGATAGGGGGCCCTACGAGCAGTACTTC	CASSLDRGPYEQYF
TRBV28	-	TRBJ1-6	13	-	TGTGCCAGCAGTTTAGACAGAAATTCACCCCTCCACTTT	CASSLDRNSPLHF
TRBV24-1	-	TRBJ2-3	13	-	TGTGCCACCAGCCTACCCCACCGAGATACGCAGTATTTT	CATSLPHRDTQYF
TRBV13	-	TRBJ2-5	15	-	TGTGCCAGCAGCTTGGGGGGAAAGCGTGTGGAGACCCAGTACTTC	CASSLGGKRVETQYF
TRBV7-2	-	TRBJ1-2	14	-	TGTGCCAGCCGCACCCCCGGACTTTTCTATGGCTACACCTTC	CASRTPGLFYGYTF
TRBV6-4	-	TRBJ1-4	13	TRBD1	TGTGCCAGCAGTTCGGGACAGGGGGGAAAACTGTTTTTT	CASSSGQGGKLFF
TRBV9	-	TRBJ2-1	16	TRBD2	TGTGCCAGCAGCGTGCTTGGGACTAGCGGGAGGAATGAGCAGTTCTTC	CASSVLGTSGRNEQFF